The clone carrying this TCR beta chain appeared a few times. This entry is derived from a study of T cells in Graves' hyperthyroidism and ophthalmopathy. The V end lost 4 bases, the J end lost 4 bases, and 11 bases lay between the germline ends. Germline loops: CDR1 SGDLS, CDR2 YYNGEE. CDR3 size: 13 residues. Researchers amplified the TCR beta CDR3 regions from RNA transcripts. HTBI primers were used for first-round RT-PCR of the TCR CDR3. MiXCR was run by TCRdb on the multiplex PCR reads, yielding one entry per CDR3 protein. The sample yields about 840,000 distinct CDR3 sequences, roughly 40% seen once.

V gene TRBV9 combines with J gene TRBJ1-2; D remains ambiguous. Sequenced sample: blood. This TCR came from a man between 18 and 29 years old with Graves' hyperthyroidism. In DNA form, the CDR3 reads TGTGCCAGCAGCCCATTCGCAGGCTATGGCTACACCTTC. As protein: CASSPFAGYGYTF. The full variable domain, completed using reference TRBV9 and TRBJ1-2, is DSGVTQTPKHLITATGQRVTLRCSPRSGDLSVYWYQQSLDQGLQFLIQYYNGEERAKGNILERFSAQQFPDLHSELNLSSLELGDSALYFCASSPFAGYGYTFGSGTRLTVV.